The T cell receptor (beta chain) described here comes from a study of control samples from healthy donors and cancer patients. The table came from immunoSEQ multiplex PCR; TCRdb's copy has only in-frame clones and leaves some out. The sample lists more than 45,000 clones; approximately 90% were seen once. The CDR3 length is 14 residues. CDR1 is LGHDT and CDR2 is YNNKEL in the germline V gene (reference sequence). Trimming took off 4 bases at V and 6 bases at J, with 10 bases between the two ends. The TCR was taken from a man between 25 and 39 years old with colorectal cancer. Sequences were obtained from PBMCs. The chain employs TRBV3-1 (or the pseudogene TRBV3-2) and TRBJ1-6, with D perhaps TRBD1 (6 bases). CDR3 sequence: CASSRGQPNSPLHF. The CDR3 DNA follows: TGTGCCAGCAGCCGAGGACAGCCTAATTCACCCCTCCACTTT.